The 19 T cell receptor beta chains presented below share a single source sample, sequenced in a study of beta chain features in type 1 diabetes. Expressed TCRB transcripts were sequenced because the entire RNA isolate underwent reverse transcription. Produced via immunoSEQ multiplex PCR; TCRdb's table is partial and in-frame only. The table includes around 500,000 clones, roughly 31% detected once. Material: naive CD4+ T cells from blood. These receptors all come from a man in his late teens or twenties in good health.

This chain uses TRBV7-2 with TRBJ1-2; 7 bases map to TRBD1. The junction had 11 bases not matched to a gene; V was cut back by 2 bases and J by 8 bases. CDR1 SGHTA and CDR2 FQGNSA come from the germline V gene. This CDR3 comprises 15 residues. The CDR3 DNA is TGTGCCAGCAGCTTATCGGGACAGCCTCTATCGGGCTACACCTTC. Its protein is CASSLSGQPLSGYTF.

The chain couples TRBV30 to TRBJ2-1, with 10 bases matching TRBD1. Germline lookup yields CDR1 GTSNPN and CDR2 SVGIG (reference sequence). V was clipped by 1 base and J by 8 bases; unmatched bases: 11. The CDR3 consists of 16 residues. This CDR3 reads CAWSGGTGAPRDEQFF. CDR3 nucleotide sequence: TGTGCCTGGAGTGGAGGGACAGGGGCCCCTAGAGATGAGCAGTTCTTC.

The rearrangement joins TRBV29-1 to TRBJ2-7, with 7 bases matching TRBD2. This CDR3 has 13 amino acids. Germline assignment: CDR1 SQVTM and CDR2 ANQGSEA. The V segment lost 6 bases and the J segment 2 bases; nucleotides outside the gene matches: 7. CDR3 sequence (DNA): TGCAGCGTGGCGGGAGTCGATCCCTACGAGCAGTACTTC. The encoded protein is CSVAGVDPYEQYF.

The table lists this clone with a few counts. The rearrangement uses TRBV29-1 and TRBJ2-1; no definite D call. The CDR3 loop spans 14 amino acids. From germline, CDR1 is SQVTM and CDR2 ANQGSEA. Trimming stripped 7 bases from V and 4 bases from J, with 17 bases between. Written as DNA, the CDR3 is TGCAGCGCTCTGCTCGGCGGAAATTACAATGAGCAGTTCTTC. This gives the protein CSALLGGNYNEQFF.

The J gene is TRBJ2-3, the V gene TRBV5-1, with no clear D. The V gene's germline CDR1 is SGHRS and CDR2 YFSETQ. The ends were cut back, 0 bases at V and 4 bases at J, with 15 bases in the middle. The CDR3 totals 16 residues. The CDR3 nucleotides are TGCGCCAGCAGCTTGGTCTCCCCGATCCTGGCAGATACGCAGTATTTT. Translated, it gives CASSLVSPILADTQYF.

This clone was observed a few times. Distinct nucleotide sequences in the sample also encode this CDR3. CDR3 in DNA: TGTGCCAGCAGCGTGGGACTGACTTACGAGCAGTACTTC. Protein product: CASSVGLTYEQYF. This sequence joins TRBV9 and TRBJ2-7; D is perhaps TRBD2 (6 bases). The CDR3 length is 13 residues. Deletions cut 2 bases from V and 4 bases from J, with 10 bases between. Per the germline V gene, CDR1 is SGDLS and CDR2 is YYNGEE. Supplemented by reference TRBV9 and TRBJ2-7, the full variable domain reads DSGVTQTPKHLITATGQRVTLRCSPRSGDLSVYWYQQSLDQGLQFLIQYYNGEERAKGNILERFSAQQFPDLHSELNLSSLELGDSALYFCASSVGLTYEQYFGPGTRLTVT.

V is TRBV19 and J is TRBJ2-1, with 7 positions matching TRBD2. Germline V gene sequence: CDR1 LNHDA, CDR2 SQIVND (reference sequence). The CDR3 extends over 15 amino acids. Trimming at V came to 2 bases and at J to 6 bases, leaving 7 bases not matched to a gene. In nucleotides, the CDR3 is TGTGCCAGTAGTATATGGGTAGCGGGTGTCAATGAGCAGTTCTTC. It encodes CASSIWVAGVNEQFF. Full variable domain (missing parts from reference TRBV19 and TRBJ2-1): DGGITQSPKYLFRKEGQNVTLSCEQNLNHDAMYWYRQDPGQGLRLIYYSQIVNDFQKGDIAEGYSVSREKKESFPLTVTSAQKNPTAFYLCASSIWVAGVNEQFFGPGTRLTVL.

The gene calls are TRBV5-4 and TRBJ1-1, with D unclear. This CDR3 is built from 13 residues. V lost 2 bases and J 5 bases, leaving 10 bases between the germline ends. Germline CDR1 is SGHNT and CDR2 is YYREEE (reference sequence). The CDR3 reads CASSFPGETEAFF. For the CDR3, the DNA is TGTGCCAGCAGCTTCCCCGGAGAGACTGAAGCTTTCTTT.

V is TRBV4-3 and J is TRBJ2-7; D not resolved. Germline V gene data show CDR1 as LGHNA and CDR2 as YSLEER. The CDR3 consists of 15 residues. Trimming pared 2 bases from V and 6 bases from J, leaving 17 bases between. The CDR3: CASSQPHGELFEQYF. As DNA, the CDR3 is TGCGCCAGCAGCCAACCCCACGGAGAGTTATTCGAGCAGTACTTC.

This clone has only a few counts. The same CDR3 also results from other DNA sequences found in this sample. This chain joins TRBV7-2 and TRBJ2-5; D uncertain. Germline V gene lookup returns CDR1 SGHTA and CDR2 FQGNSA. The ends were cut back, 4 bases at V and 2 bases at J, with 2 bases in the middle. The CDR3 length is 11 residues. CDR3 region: CASSSQETQYF. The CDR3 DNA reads TGTGCCAGCAGCTCTCAAGAGACCCAGTACTTC.

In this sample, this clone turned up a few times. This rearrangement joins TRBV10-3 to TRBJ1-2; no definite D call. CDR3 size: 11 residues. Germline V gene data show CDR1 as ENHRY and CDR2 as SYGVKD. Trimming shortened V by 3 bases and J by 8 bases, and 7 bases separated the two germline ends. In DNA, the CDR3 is TGTGCCATCAGTGAATTAGACGGCTACACCTTC. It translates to CAISELDGYTF.

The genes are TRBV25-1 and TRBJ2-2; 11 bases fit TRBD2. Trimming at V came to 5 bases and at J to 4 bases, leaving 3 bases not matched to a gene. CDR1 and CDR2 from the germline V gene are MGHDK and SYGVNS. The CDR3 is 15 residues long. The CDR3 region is CASSITSGSTGELFF. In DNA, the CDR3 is TGTGCCAGCAGTATCACTAGCGGGAGCACCGGGGAGCTGTTTTTT.

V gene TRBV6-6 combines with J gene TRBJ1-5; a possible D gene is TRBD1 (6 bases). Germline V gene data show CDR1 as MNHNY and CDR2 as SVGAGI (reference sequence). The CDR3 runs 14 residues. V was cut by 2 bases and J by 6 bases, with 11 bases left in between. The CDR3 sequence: CASSYGGGRQPQHF. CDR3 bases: TGTGCCAGCAGTTACGGTGGGGGGCGTCAGCCCCAGCATTTT.

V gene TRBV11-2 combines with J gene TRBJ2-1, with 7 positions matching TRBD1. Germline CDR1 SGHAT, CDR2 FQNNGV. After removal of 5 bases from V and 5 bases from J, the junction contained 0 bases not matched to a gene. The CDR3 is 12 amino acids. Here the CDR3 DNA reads TGTGCCAGCAGCACAGGGGACAATGAGCAGTTCTTC. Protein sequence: CASSTGDNEQFF.

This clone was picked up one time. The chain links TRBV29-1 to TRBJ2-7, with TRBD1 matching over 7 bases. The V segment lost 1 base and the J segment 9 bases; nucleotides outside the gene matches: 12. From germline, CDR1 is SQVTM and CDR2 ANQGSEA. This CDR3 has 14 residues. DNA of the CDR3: TGCAGCGTTGAAGGGGCCGCGCAGGGGGTCGCGCAGTACTTC. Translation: CSVEGAAQGVAQYF.

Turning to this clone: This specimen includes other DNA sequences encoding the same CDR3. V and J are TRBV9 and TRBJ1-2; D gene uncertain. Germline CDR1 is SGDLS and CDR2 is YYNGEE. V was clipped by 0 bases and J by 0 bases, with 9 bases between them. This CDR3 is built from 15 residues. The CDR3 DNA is TGTGCCAGCAGCGTAGCTCCCGGAGCTAACTATGGCTACACCTTC. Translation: CASSVAPGANYGYTF.

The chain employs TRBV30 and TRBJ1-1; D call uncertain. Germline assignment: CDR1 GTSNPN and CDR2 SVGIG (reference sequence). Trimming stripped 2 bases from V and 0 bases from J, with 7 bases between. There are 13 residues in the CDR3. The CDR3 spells CAWSPLLNTEAFF. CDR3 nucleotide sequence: TGTGCCTGGAGTCCGCTATTGAACACTGAAGCTTTCTTT.

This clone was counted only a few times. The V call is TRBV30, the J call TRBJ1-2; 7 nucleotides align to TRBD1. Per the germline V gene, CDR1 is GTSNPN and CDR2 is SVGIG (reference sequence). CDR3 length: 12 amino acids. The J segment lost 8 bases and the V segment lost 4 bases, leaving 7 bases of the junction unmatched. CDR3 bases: TGTGCCTGGACCCCAGGGGGGTTAGGCTACACCTTC. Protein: CAWTPGGLGYTF. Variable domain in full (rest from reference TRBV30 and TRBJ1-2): SQTIHQWPATLVQPVGSPLSLECTVEGTSNPNLYWYRQAAGRGLQLLFYSVGIGQISSEVPQNLSASRPQDRQFILSSKKLLLSDSGFYLCAWTPGGLGYTFGSGTRLTVV.

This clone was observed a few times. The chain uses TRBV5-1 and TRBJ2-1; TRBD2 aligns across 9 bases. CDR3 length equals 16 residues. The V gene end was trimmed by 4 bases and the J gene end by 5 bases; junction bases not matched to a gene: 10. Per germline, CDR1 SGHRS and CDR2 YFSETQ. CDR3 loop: CASSLVLREGNNEQFF. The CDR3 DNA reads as TGCGCCAGCAGCCTGGTGTTGCGGGAGGGGAACAATGAGCAGTTCTTC.